This is a list of T cell receptor beta chains from one sample in a study of CD8 T cells in ankylosing spondylitis. MiXCR was run by TCRdb on the 5' RACE reads, yielding one entry per CDR3 protein. The table lists some 200,000 distinct CDR3 sequences, 15% to 20% of them singletons, with 4.3% in the top ten. The specimen was blood, either unsorted or a sorted T cell fraction (not recorded which). Receptors were obtained from a male donor aged 10-35 years with ankylosing spondylitis or in good health (not recorded which). CDR3s include the opening cysteine and the closing phenylalanine or tryptophan. The D gene is left open where the match is weak. Clone size, where shown, is once, few, many, or a class for clones that have expanded.

d_call j_call v_call clone_size cdr3_aa cdr3_nt
NA TRBJ2-1 TRBV6-2/TRBV6-3 many CASSYSRSGWMHEQFF TGTGCCAGCAGTTACTCTCGGTCAGGGTGGATGCATGAGCAGTTCTTC
NA TRBJ2-1 TRBV2 many CASSASRTYNEQFF TGTGCCAGCAGTGCGAGTAGAACCTACAATGAGCAGTTCTTC
TRBD2 TRBJ2-1 TRBV20-1 many CSARDRTSRSEQFF TGCAGTGCTAGAGATCGGACTAGTCGCAGTGAGCAGTTCTTC
NA TRBJ1-5 TRBV24-1 many CATSDLRGNGNQPQHF TGTGCCACCAGTGATTTGCGAGGCAATGGCAATCAGCCCCAGCATTTT
TRBD2 TRBJ2-1 TRBV24-1 many CATSDATGTIANEQFF TGTGCCACCAGTGACGCAACCGGGACTATCGCCAATGAGCAGTTCTTC
NA TRBJ2-2 TRBV5-1 many CASSFGQPNTGELFF TGCGCCAGCAGCTTCGGACAGCCGAACACCGGGGAGCTGTTTTTT
TRBD1 TRBJ1-1 TRBV5-6 many CASSPGQERAFF TGTGCCAGCAGCCCGGGACAGGAAAGAGCTTTCTTT
NA TRBJ2-2 TRBV27 many CASSFGGPGYTGELFF TGTGCCAGCAGTTTTGGGGGCCCAGGATACACCGGGGAGCTGTTTTTT
TRBD1 TRBJ1-1 TRBV7-2 many CASSPSTGGAGGAFF TGTGCCAGCAGCCCCTCGACAGGGGGCGCCGGGGGGGCTTTCTTT
NA TRBJ2-3 TRBV29-1 NA CSAGAQGPTDTQYF TGCAGCGCAGGGGCCCAGGGACCCACAGATACGCAGTATTTT
NA TRBJ1-1 TRBV10-3 many CAMGGLNTEAFF TGTGCCATGGGGGGGTTGAACACTGAAGCTTTCTTT
NA TRBJ1-3 TRBV12-3/TRBV12-4 many CASSALSGVGNTIYF TGTGCCAGCAGTGCCTTGTCCGGGGTGGGAAACACCATATATTTT
NA TRBJ2-1 TRBV3-1 many CASSQGGGRNEQFF TGTGCCAGCAGCCAAGGCGGAGGGAGAAATGAGCAGTTCTTC
TRBD2 TRBJ2-3 TRBV7-3 NA CASSLIGGEGTDTQYF TGTGCCAGCAGCTTAATCGGGGGGGAGGGGACAGATACGCAGTATTTT
TRBD2 TRBJ2-1 TRBV27 many CASSGTSGGEQFF TGTGCCAGCAGTGGGACTAGCGGGGGGGAGCAGTTCTTC
NA TRBJ1-2 TRBV11-3 NA CASSARTANYGYTF TGTGCCAGCAGCGCACGGACAGCTAACTATGGCTACACCTTC
NA TRBJ2-1 TRBV11-3 NA CASSLGWRAVGNEQFF TGTGCCAGCAGCTTAGGATGGAGAGCCGTGGGGAATGAGCAGTTCTTC
NA TRBJ2-5 TRBV20-1 NA CSADEGEETQYF TGCAGCGCCGACGAGGGGGAGGAGACCCAGTACTTC
NA TRBJ1-1 TRBV10-3 NA CAISEITGLDNTEAFF TGTGCCATCAGTGAGATTACAGGGCTTGATAATACTGAAGCTTTCTTT
NA TRBJ2-7 TRBV29-1 few CSVEAGSYEQYF TGCAGCGTTGAGGCCGGCTCCTACGAGCAGTACTTC
TRBD2 TRBJ2-1 TRBV20-1 many CSARRESHEQFF TGCAGTGCCAGGCGGGAGTCGCATGAGCAGTTCTTC
TRBD2 TRBJ2-3 TRBV4-3 NA CASSQGQGGSTDTQYF TGCGCCAGCAGCCAAGGGCAGGGAGGGTCGACAGATACGCAGTATTTT
NA TRBJ2-2 TRBV7-9 many CASSHDSNTGELFF TGTGCCAGCAGCCACGATTCGAACACCGGGGAGCTGTTTTTT
TRBD2 TRBJ2-2 TRBV12-3/TRBV12-4 many CASSRRTSAKKTGELFF TGTGCCAGCAGTCGCCGCACTAGCGCAAAAAAAACCGGGGAGCTGTTTTTT
TRBD2 TRBJ2-1 TRBV10-3 NA CAISGGGYNEQFF TGTGCCATCAGTGGCGGGGGGTACAATGAGCAGTTCTTC
TRBD2 TRBJ2-5 TRBV25-1 many CASSESSRTSGQETQYF TGTGCCAGCAGTGAATCTTCAAGGACTAGCGGTCAAGAGACCCAGTACTTC
NA TRBJ1-4 TRBV12-3/TRBV12-4 many CASNTGFDEKLFF TGTGCCAGCAACACAGGGTTCGATGAAAAACTGTTTTTT
TRBD1 TRBJ2-4 TRBV7-8 many CASSSGTGAYF TGTGCCAGCAGCTCCGGGACAGGGGCTTACTTC
NA TRBJ2-1 TRBV29-1 many CSVDFRQQGQPNEQFF TGCAGCGTTGATTTTCGCCAACAAGGACAGCCAAATGAGCAGTTCTTC
NA TRBJ2-7 TRBV29-1 NA CSVVQDGYEQYF TGCAGCGTTGTCCAGGACGGCTACGAGCAGTACTTC
TRBD1 TRBJ2-4 TRBV20-1 NA CSGTGGGIQYF TGCAGTGGGACAGGGGGAGGCATTCAGTACTTC
NA TRBJ1-5 TRBV27 NA CASSLSHLEWPQHF TGTGCCAGCAGTTTATCTCATCTGGAGTGGCCCCAGCATTTT
NA TRBJ2-5 TRBV6-6 NA CASSYSRVETQYF TGTGCCAGCAGTTATTCGAGGGTGGAGACCCAGTACTTC
NA TRBJ2-5 TRBV20-1 many CSATGDSQGKETQYF TGCAGTGCGACAGGCGACAGCCAAGGAAAAGAGACCCAGTACTTC
NA TRBJ1-2 TRBV5-1 many CASSLGRGIDGYTF TGCGCCAGCAGCTTGGGTCGGGGAATAGACGGCTACACCTTC
NA TRBJ2-1 TRBV9 NA CASSVPIRVPQLNNEQFF TGTGCCAGCAGCGTCCCAATCCGGGTTCCCCAGCTCAACAATGAGCAGTTCTTC
TRBD1 TRBJ1-6 TRBV18 NA CASSTYRGPYNSPLHF TGTGCCAGCTCAACCTACAGGGGCCCCTATAATTCACCCCTCCACTTT
NA TRBJ2-3 TRBV7-2 NA CASSLHGTNPDTQYF TGTGCCAGCAGCTTACACGGGACAAACCCCGATACGCAGTATTTT
NA TRBJ1-2 TRBV4-3 many CASSPDVLRVEGYTF TGCGCCAGCAGCCCCGACGTCCTCAGGGTTGAAGGCTACACCTTC
TRBD2 TRBJ2-1 TRBV7-9 NA CASSLGGSANEQFF TGTGCCAGCAGCTTAGGCGGGAGCGCAAATGAGCAGTTCTTC
NA TRBJ2-6 TRBV27 many CASSLSPGFSFSGANVLTF TGTGCCAGCAGTTTAAGCCCGGGCTTTTCCTTCTCTGGGGCCAACGTCCTGACTTTC
NA TRBJ2-7 TRBV19 NA CASSIGDLEQYF TGTGCCAGTAGTATCGGGGACTTAGAGCAGTACTTC
NA TRBJ2-2 TRBV7-9 many CASNSGLGELFF TGTGCCAGCAACTCAGGCCTCGGGGAGCTGTTTTTT
NA TRBJ1-1 TRBV2 NA CASKWDTNTEAFF TGTGCCAGTAAGTGGGACACCAACACTGAAGCTTTCTTT
NA TRBJ1-1 TRBV12-3/TRBV12-4 many CASSLNQNTEAFF TGTGCCAGCAGTTTAAACCAGAACACTGAAGCTTTCTTT
NA TRBJ1-5 TRBV6-6 many CASSYSNNQPQHF TGTGCCAGCAGTTACTCTAACAATCAGCCCCAGCATTTT
NA TRBJ2-5 TRBV28 many CASSEVHQETQYF TGTGCCAGCAGTGAGGTCCACCAAGAGACCCAGTACTTC
NA TRBJ2-1 TRBV11-3 many CASSFYPGLKYNEQFF TGTGCCAGCAGCTTCTACCCGGGACTGAAGTACAATGAGCAGTTCTTC
TRBD1 TRBJ2-3 TRBV2 many CASSVPRQGASSSTDTQYF TGTGCCAGCAGTGTCCCGCGGCAGGGGGCTTCGTCGAGCACAGATACGCAGTATTTT
TRBD1 TRBJ2-7 TRBV5-1 NA CASSSEFPGQFSYEQYF TGCGCCAGCAGCTCAGAATTCCCGGGACAGTTCTCCTACGAGCAGTACTTC
TRBD2 TRBJ2-1 TRBV29-1 NA CSVEASGVQFF TGCAGCGTTGAAGCTAGCGGGGTGCAGTTCTTC
NA TRBJ2-3 TRBV9 many CASSVLLKDTQYF TGTGCCAGCAGCGTCCTTCTGAAGGATACGCAGTATTTT
TRBD1 TRBJ2-5 TRBV12-3/TRBV12-4 many CASSLQGAPRETQYF TGTGCCAGCAGTTTACAGGGGGCGCCGAGAGAGACCCAGTACTTC